The present entry profiles one TCR beta chain with its context. Antigen unknown. V shed 3 bases and J 1 base; nucleotides not matched to a gene: 6. CDR3 length: 17 amino acids. Germline V gene lookup returns CDR1 MGHRA and CDR2 YSYEKL. This entry comes from a study of T cell repertoires in cytomegalovirus infection. Study-level information: Based on public TCR beta signatures, there were indications of CMV infection and of a matching HLA type.

A single record per CDR3 protein comes from TCRdb applying MiXCR to the reads. The repertoire has approximately 150,000 distinct CDR3 sequences, roughly 22% of them found once; the top ten carry under 30%. Whole-study results and caveats: It was HLA-C-restricted CMV-specific TCR beta clonotypes that dominated the response ex vivo.

Sequenced material: CD8+ T cells from cultured PBMCs, taken from culture after CMV antigen stimulation. This receptor was taken from a human donor in good health (CMV status not recorded). Some clones in this sample may be carry-over from other donors' samples. The chain is built from TRBV4-1 and TRBJ1-5; 10 nucleotides line up with TRBD1. The chain's CDR3 is CASSHRQGALSNQPQHF. As DNA, the CDR3 is TGCGCCAGCAGCCACCGACAGGGGGCTTTGAGCAATCAGCCCCAGCATTTT.